This T cell receptor (beta chain) emerged from a study of blood T cell repertoires in COVID-19. Study processing details: Using reference gene primer amplification, nucleated cell counts were estimated. The data were produced by immunoSEQ multiplex PCR, yet TCRdb's version contains in-frame clones alone and is incomplete. That table gives V, J and clone size, and the DNA gave D and trimming. In the table there are about 44,000 clones, about 86% of which are singletons. Sequences were obtained from peripheral blood. The clonotype comes from a human donor in a cohort sampled during active COVID-19.

CDR3 sequence (DNA): TGTGCCAGCAGCTCGGGACTAGCGGGGGGACAAGAGACCCAGTACTTC. Protein: CASSSGLAGGQETQYF. The chain recombines TRBV5-8 with TRBJ2-5, with 15 bases aligning to TRBD2. CDR1 SGHTS and CDR2 YDEGEE come from the germline V gene. V gave up 3 bases and J gave up 2 bases; unmatched junction bases: 2. The CDR3 is 16 residues long.